The sequence of this TCR beta chain was determined in a study of T cell responses to AZD1222 COVID-19 vaccine. Libraries were prepared by immunoSEQ multiplex PCR; TCRdb keeps only in-frame clonotypes and omits some of them. Of 120,000 or so clones listed, 80% to 90% were seen once; the top ten hold about 5.4%. V was shortened by 2 bases and J by 0 bases, with 14 bases between the two germline ends. The germline gives CDR1 ENHRY, CDR2 SYGVKD. The CDR3 is made up of 17 amino acids. This clonotype was sampled from an adult in good health. The sequences come from peripheral blood, collected on day 0 of AZD1222 vaccination. The genes are TRBV10-3 and TRBJ1-5; D might be TRBD1 (5 bases). CDR3 DNA sequence: TGTGCCATCAGTGAGAGGGGTCAGGATTATAGCAATCAGCCCCAGCATTTT. The encoded protein is CAISERGQDYSNQPQHF.